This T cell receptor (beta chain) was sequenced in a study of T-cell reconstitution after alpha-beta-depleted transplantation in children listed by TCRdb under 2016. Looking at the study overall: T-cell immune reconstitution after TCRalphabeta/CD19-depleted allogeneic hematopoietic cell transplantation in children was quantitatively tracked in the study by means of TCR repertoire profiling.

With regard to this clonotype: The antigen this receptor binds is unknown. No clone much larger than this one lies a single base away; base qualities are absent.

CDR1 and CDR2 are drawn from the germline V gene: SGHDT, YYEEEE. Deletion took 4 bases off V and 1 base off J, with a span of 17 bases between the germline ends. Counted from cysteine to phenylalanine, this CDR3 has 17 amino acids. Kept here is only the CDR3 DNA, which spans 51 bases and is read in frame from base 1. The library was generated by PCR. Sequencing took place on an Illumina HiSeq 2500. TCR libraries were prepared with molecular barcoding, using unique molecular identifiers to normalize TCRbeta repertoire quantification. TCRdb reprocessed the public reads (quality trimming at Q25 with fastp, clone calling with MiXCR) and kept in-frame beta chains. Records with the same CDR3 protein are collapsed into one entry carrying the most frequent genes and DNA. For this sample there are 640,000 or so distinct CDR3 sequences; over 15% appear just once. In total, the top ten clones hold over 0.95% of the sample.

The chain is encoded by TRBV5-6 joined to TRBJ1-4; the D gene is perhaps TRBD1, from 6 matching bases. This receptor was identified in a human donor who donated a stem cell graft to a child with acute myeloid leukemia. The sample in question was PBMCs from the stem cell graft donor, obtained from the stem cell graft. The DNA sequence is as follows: TGTGCCAGCAGCCGGAGGCGTTGGGGGCGAACTAATGAAAAACTGTTTTTT. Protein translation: CASSRRRWGRTNEKLFF.